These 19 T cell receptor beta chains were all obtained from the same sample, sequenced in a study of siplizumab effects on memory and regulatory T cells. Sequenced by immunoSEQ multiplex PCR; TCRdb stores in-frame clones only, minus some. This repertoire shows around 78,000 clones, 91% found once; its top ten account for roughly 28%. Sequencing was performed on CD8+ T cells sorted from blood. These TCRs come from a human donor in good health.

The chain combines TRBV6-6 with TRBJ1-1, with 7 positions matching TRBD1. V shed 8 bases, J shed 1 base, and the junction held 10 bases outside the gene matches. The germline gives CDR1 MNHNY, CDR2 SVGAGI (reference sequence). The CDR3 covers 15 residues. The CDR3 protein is CASHRQGWKNTEAFF. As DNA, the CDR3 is TGTGCCAGCCATAGACAGGGATGGAAGAACACTGAAGCTTTCTTT.

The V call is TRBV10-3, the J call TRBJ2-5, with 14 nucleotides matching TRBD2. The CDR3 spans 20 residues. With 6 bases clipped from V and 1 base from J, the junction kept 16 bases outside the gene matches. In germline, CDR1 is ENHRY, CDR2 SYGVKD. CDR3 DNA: TGTGCCATCAGCATACAAGATCCGGGACTAGCGGGGGTTCCCCAAGAGACCCAGTACTTC. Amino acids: CAISIQDPGLAGVPQETQYF.

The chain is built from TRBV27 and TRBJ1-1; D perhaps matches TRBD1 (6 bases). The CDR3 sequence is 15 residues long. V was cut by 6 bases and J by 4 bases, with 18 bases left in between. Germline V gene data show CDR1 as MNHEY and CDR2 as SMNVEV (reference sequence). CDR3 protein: CASSPQGNWGTEAFF. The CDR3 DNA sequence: TGTGCCAGCAGCCCACAGGGAAATTGGGGCACTGAAGCTTTCTTT.

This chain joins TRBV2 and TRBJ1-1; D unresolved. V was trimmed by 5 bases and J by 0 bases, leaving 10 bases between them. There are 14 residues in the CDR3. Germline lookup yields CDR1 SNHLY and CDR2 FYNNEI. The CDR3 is CASSKGYLNTEAFF. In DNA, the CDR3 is TGTGCCAGCAGTAAGGGCTATTTGAACACTGAAGCTTTCTTT.

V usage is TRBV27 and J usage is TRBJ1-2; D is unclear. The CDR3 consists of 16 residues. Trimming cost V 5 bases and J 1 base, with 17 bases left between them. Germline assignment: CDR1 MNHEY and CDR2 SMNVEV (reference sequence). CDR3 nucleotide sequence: TGTGCCAGCAGTAATAGGCTGATTGGGCATAACTATGGCTACACCTTC. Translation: CASSNRLIGHNYGYTF.

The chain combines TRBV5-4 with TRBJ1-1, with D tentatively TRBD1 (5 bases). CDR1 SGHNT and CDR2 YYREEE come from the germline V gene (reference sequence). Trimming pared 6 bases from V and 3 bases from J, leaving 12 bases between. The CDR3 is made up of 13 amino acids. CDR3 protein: CASNRGGDTEAFF. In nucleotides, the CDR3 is TGTGCCAGCAATCGGGGCGGGGACACTGAAGCTTTCTTT.

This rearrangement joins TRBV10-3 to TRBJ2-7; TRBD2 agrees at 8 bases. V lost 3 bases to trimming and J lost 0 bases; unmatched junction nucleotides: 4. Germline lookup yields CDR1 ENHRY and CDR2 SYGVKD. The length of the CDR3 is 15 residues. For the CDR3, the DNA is TGTGCCATCAGTGATAGCGGGGACATCTCCTACGAGCAGTACTTC. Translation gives CAISDSGDISYEQYF.

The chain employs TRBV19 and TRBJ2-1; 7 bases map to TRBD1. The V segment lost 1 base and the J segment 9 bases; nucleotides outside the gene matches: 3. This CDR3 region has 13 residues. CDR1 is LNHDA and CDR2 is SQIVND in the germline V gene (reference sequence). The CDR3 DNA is TGTGCCAGTAGTATAGGAACAGGGGTTGAGCAGTTCTTC. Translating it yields CASSIGTGVEQFF.

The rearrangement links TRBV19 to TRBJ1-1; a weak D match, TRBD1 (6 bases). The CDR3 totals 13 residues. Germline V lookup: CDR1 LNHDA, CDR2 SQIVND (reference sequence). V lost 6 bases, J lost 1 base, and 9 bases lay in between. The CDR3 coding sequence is TGTGCCAGTAGGACAGGACCGAACACTGAAGCTTTCTTT. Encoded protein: CASRTGPNTEAFF. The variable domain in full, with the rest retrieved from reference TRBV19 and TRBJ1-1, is DGGITQSPKYLFRKEGQNVTLSCEQNLNHDAMYWYRQDPGQGLRLIYYSQIVNDFQKGDIAEGYSVSREKKESFPLTVTSAQKNPTAFYLCASRTGPNTEAFFGQGTRLTVV.

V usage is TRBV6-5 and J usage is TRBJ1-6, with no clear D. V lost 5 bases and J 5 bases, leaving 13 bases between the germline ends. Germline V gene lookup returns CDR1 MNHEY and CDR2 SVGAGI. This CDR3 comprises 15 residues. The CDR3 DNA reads TGTGCCAGCAGTCCCGACGGCCGTGATAATTCACCCCTCCACTTT. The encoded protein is CASSPDGRDNSPLHF.

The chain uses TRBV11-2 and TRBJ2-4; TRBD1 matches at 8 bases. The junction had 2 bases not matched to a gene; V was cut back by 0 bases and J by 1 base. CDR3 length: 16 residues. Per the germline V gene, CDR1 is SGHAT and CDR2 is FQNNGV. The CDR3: CASSLDQGAAKNIQYF. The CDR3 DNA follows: TGTGCCAGCAGCTTAGATCAGGGGGCGGCCAAAAACATTCAGTACTTC.

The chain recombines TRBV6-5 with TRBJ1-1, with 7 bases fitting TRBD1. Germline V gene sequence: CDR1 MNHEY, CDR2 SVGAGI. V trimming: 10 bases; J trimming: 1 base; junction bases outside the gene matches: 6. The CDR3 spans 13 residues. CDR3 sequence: CAIRGVENTEAFF. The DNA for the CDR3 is TGTGCCATCAGGGGGGTTGAGAACACTGAAGCTTTCTTT.

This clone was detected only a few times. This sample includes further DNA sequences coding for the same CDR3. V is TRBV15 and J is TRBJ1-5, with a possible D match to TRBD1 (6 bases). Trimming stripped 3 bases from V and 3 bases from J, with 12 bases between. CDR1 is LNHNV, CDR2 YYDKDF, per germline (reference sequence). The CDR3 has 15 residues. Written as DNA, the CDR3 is TGTGCCACCAGCAGGGAGACAGGTTCCAATCAGCCCCAGCATTTT. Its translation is CATSRETGSNQPQHF. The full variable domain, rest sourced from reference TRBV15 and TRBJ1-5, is DAMVIQNPRYQVTQFGKPVTLSCSQTLNHNVMYWYQQKSSQAPKLLFHYYDKDFNNEADTPDNFQSRRPNTSFCFLDIRSPGLGDTAMYLCATSRETGSNQPQHFGDGTRLSIL.

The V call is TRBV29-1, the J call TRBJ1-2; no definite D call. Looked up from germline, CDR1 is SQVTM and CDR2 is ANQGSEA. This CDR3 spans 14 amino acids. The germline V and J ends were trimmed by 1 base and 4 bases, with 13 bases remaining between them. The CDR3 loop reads CSVEGGEGSYGYTF. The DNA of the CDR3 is TGCAGCGTTGAAGGGGGTGAGGGTAGCTATGGCTACACCTTC.

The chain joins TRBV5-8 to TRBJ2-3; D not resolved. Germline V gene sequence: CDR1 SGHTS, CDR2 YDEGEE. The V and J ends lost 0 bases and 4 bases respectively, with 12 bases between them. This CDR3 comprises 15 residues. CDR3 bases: TGTGCCAGCAGCTTGGCCTTCGGCTCACCAGATACGCAGTATTTT. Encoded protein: CASSLAFGSPDTQYF. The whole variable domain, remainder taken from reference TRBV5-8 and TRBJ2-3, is EAGVTQSPTHLIKTRGQQATLRCSPISGHTSVYWYQQALGLGLQFLLWYDEGEERNRGNFPPRFSGRQFPNYSSELNVNALELEDSALYLCASSLAFGSPDTQYFGPGTRLTVL.

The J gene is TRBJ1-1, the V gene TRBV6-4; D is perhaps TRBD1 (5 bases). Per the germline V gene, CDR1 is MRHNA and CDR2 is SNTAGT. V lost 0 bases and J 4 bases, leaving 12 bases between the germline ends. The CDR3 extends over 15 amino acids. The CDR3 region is CASSDSRVGGTEAFF. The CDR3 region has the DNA TGTGCCAGCAGTGACTCGAGAGTCGGGGGCACTGAAGCTTTCTTT.

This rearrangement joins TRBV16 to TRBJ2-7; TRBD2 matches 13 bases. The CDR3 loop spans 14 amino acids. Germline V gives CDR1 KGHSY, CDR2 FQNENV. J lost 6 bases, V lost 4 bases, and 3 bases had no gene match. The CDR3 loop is CASSRGLAGVEQYF. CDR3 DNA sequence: TGTGCCAGCAGCCGAGGACTAGCGGGAGTCGAGCAGTACTTC.

The CDR3 loop is CASSFVDGGRTF. The DNA for the CDR3 is TGTGCCAGCAGCTTCGTAGACGGAGGCCGCACCTTC. The chain combines TRBV11-2 with TRBJ1-2; D not resolved. Germline loops: CDR1 SGHAT, CDR2 FQNNGV. Between the trimmed V and J ends, which lost 3 bases and 13 bases, there was a span of 15 bases. The CDR3 covers 12 residues.

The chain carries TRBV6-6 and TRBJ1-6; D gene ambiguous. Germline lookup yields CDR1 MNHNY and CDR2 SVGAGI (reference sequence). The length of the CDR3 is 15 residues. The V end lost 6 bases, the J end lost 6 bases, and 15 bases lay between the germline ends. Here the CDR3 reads CASRAPGSLNSPLHF. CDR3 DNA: TGTGCCAGCAGGGCCCCGGGATCCCTTAATTCACCCCTCCACTTT.